The 24 T cell receptor beta chains below all came from one sample that was sequenced in a study of blood T cell repertoires in COVID-19. Assay used: immunoSEQ multiplex PCR; TCRdb lists only in-frame clones, some missing. The repertoire consists of about 180,000 clones, with about 82% occurring once and the leading ten covering over 7%. Sequences were obtained from PBMCs or T cells enriched from blood (not recorded which). All receptors derive from a woman aged 30 to 39 who had recovered from COVID-19.

The chain is built from TRBV19 and TRBJ2-3; D not resolved. Trimming removed 4 bases at V and 1 base at J, with 9 bases between. Germline V lookup: CDR1 LNHDA, CDR2 SQIVND (reference sequence). This CDR3 is 14 amino acids long. This chain's CDR3 is CASSKIPGTDTQYF. The DNA of the CDR3 is TGTGCCAGTAGTAAGATACCAGGCACAGATACGCAGTATTTT.

V is TRBV29-1 and J is TRBJ2-7; 8 positions agree with TRBD1. V was clipped by 3 bases and J by 3 bases; unmatched bases: 10. CDR3 length: 15 residues. From germline, CDR1 is SQVTM and CDR2 ANQGSEA. The CDR3 DNA reads TGCAGCGTTGATTTAGCAGGACAGGGTGGCTACGAGCAGTACTTC. It codes for CSVDLAGQGGYEQYF.

This clone has only one observation. The chain employs TRBV5-1 and TRBJ1-4; D perhaps matches TRBD1 (5 bases). V lost 4 bases and J lost 8, with 12 bases in between. This CDR3 is built from 13 residues. The germline gives CDR1 SGHRS, CDR2 YFSETQ. CDR3 bases: TGCGCCAGCAGCCGAAGCAGGGAAGAAAAACTGTTTTTT. Amino acid sequence: CASSRSREEKLFF.

The chain couples TRBV28 to TRBJ2-5; D not resolved. The length of the CDR3 is 13 residues. Trimming removed 3 bases at V and 2 bases at J, with 7 bases between. The germline gives CDR1 MDHEN, CDR2 SYDVKM. CDR3 in amino acids: CASSLIGQETQYF. The CDR3 DNA follows: TGTGCCAGCAGTTTGATCGGGCAAGAGACCCAGTACTTC.

The chain carries TRBV19 and TRBJ2-4; tentatively, D is TRBD2 (6 bases). V shed 2 bases and J shed 0 bases, with 11 bases lying between them. This CDR3 has 16 amino acids. Germline V gives CDR1 LNHDA, CDR2 SQIVND (reference sequence). CDR3 bases: TGTGCCAGTAGTATATTGGGGGGATCAGCCAAAAACATTCAGTACTTC. Amino acid sequence: CASSILGGSAKNIQYF.

This clone was counted between two and nine times. The genes are TRBV2 and TRBJ1-1; 7 positions match TRBD1. CDR1 and CDR2 from the germline V gene are SNHLY and FYNNEI. V lost 6 bases to trimming and J lost 1 base; unmatched junction nucleotides: 8. This CDR3 has 15 residues. Here the CDR3 reads CASRAIDRENTEAFF. The CDR3 DNA is TGTGCCAGCAGAGCTATTGACAGGGAGAACACTGAAGCTTTCTTT.

Only a few counts were recorded for this clone. The chain uses TRBV27 and TRBJ2-3; the match to TRBD2 covers 8 bases. Germline V gives CDR1 MNHEY, CDR2 SMNVEV (reference sequence). CDR3 length: 15 amino acids. V lost 4 bases, J lost 0 bases, and 3 bases stayed unmatched. DNA for the CDR3: TGTGCCAGCAGTTCACTAGCGGTGAGCACAGATACGCAGTATTTT. Translation: CASSSLAVSTDTQYF.

The chain carries TRBV7-9 and TRBJ2-7; 10 bases line up with TRBD2. V dropped 4 bases and J dropped 0; count of bases not matched to a gene: 15. Per the germline V gene, CDR1 is SEHNR and CDR2 is FQNEAQ (reference sequence). The length of the CDR3 is 19 residues. The CDR3 sequence: CASSSPTGTSAKFSYEQYF. The CDR3 bases are TGTGCCAGCAGCTCACCCACCGGGACTAGCGCAAAATTCTCCTACGAGCAGTACTTC.

The CDR3 DNA follows: TGTGCCAGCAGCGAGGGACTAGCGTACTCCTACAATGAGCAGTTCTTC. Translating it yields CASSEGLAYSYNEQFF. The chain is built from TRBV5-6 and TRBJ2-1; 10 bases align to TRBD2. Germline loops: CDR1 SGHDT, CDR2 YYEEEE. V shed 4 bases and J 0 bases; nucleotides not matched to a gene: 4. The CDR3 contains 16 residues.

V and J are TRBV7-9 and TRBJ2-5; 7 bases line up with TRBD1. CDR3 length equals 17 residues. The junction had 17 bases not matched to a gene; V was cut back by 5 bases and J by 5 bases. Germline CDR1 is SEHNR and CDR2 is FQNEAQ (reference sequence). The CDR3 loop is CASSPRDRLTTRETQYF. CDR3 DNA sequence: TGTGCCAGCAGCCCACGGGACAGATTAACTACGAGGGAGACCCAGTACTTC.

CDR3 region: CAWSLGLNNYGYTF. CDR3 sequence (DNA): TGTGCCTGGAGTCTGGGACTTAATAACTATGGCTACACCTTC. The rearrangement links TRBV30 to TRBJ1-2, with D maybe TRBD1 (5 bases). The CDR3 is 14 amino acids. V shed 2 bases and J shed 1 base, with 11 bases lying between them. Looked up from germline, CDR1 is GTSNPN and CDR2 is SVGIG (reference sequence). Based on the CDR3 plus reference TRBV30 and TRBJ1-2, the full variable domain is SQTIHQWPATLVQPVGSPLSLECTVEGTSNPNLYWYRQAAGRGLQLLFYSVGIGQISSEVPQNLSASRPQDRQFILSSKKLLLSDSGFYLCAWSLGLNNYGYTFGSGTRLTVV.

The chain combines TRBV28 with TRBJ1-2, with 7 bases identical to TRBD1. Trimming took 10 bases from V and 2 from J; bases not matched to a gene: 7. The CDR3 loop spans 13 amino acids. CDR1 and CDR2 from the germline V gene are MDHEN and SYDVKM. The CDR3 loop reads CATRDRGNYGYTF. For the CDR3, the DNA is TGTGCCACCCGGGACAGAGGGAACTATGGCTACACCTTC.

V is TRBV5-6 and J is TRBJ2-3; weak D call: TRBD1 (6 bases). Germline loops: CDR1 SGHDT, CDR2 YYEEEE. V lost 4 bases and J lost 7, with 10 bases in between. The CDR3 extends over 12 amino acids. The CDR3 region has the DNA TGTGCCAGCAGCACCGGACAGTATACGCAGTATTTT. It is translated as CASSTGQYTQYF.

This chain connects TRBV29-1 to TRBJ1-4; 10 bases map to TRBD1. Germline V CDR1 and CDR2: SQVTM, ANQGSEA. The CDR3 has 13 amino acids. Trimming removed 6 bases from V and 8 bases from J; junction bases left unmatched: 6. The CDR3 nucleotides read TGCAGCGTCCCGGGACAGGGGCGAGAAAAACTGTTTTTT. Protein sequence: CSVPGQGREKLFF.

This clone occurred once. The rearrangement links TRBV7-2 to TRBJ1-2; 8 positions agree with TRBD1. The CDR3 length is 17 residues. V lost 1 base to trimming and J lost 3 bases; unmatched junction nucleotides: 10. From germline, CDR1 is SGHTA and CDR2 FQGNSA. CDR3 nucleotide sequence: TGTGCCAGCAGCTTAGGTCGCGTTACAGGGGGTTACTATGGCTACACCTTC. This codes for CASSLGRVTGGYYGYTF.

The rearrangement joins TRBV28 to TRBJ1-5; no clear D gene. Germline values: CDR1 MDHEN, CDR2 SYDVKM. The CDR3 is 11 residues long. V shed 7 bases and J shed 4 bases, with 5 bases lying between them. The CDR3, as DNA: TGTGCCAGCACCTCGAATCAGCCCCAGCATTTT. Translation: CASTSNQPQHF.

The chain links TRBV10-3 to TRBJ2-3; 10 nucleotides agree with TRBD2. The germline CDR1 and CDR2 sequences are ENHRY and SYGVKD. There are 17 residues in the CDR3. The junction had 11 bases not matched to a gene; V was cut back by 6 bases and J by 2 bases. CDR3 residues: CAISPSGSNDFTDTQYF. CDR3 sequence (DNA): TGTGCCATCAGCCCTAGCGGGAGTAATGATTTCACAGATACGCAGTATTTT.

The chain employs TRBV18 and TRBJ1-6; 7 bases line up with TRBD1. The J segment lost 6 bases and the V segment lost 1 base, leaving 3 bases of the junction unmatched. CDR1 and CDR2 (germline): KGHSH, LQKENI. The CDR3 loop spans 15 amino acids. The CDR3 loop reads CASSPLGQRNSPLHF. Here the CDR3 DNA reads TGTGCCAGCTCACCACTGGGACAGCGTAATTCACCCCTCCACTTT.

This rearrangement joins TRBV7-2 to TRBJ2-3, with D possibly being TRBD2 (6 bases). The CDR3 spans 17 residues. Germline-derived CDR1 and CDR2 are SGHTA and FQGNSA. V dropped 5 bases and J dropped 1 base, with 19 bases sitting between them. The CDR3 DNA is TGTGCCAGCAGCCCCGGGACGACCTGGGGGGGCACAGATACGCAGTATTTT. Translated: CASSPGTTWGGTDTQYF.

The chain carries TRBV3-1 (or the pseudogene TRBV3-2) and TRBJ1-5; 10 bases agree with TRBD1. V lost 0 bases, J lost 6 bases, and 5 bases stayed unmatched. CDR1 LGHDT and CDR2 YNNKEL come from the germline V gene (reference sequence). This CDR3 contains 16 residues. The CDR3 loop reads CASSQDSGQGRQPQHF. CDR3 DNA: TGTGCCAGCAGCCAAGATTCGGGACAGGGGCGTCAGCCCCAGCATTTT.

The genes are TRBV5-6 and TRBJ1-4, with no clear D. V dropped 4 bases and J dropped 3 bases, with 10 bases sitting between them. The germline gives CDR1 SGHDT, CDR2 YYEEEE. The CDR3 runs 14 residues. The CDR3 loop is CASSRRVANEKLFF. DNA of the CDR3: TGTGCCAGCAGCCGACGGGTGGCTAATGAAAAACTGTTTTTT. Full variable domain (rest looked up from reference TRBV5-6 and TRBJ1-4): DAGVTQSPTHLIKTRGQQVTLRCSPKSGHDTVSWYQQALGQGPQFIFQYYEEEERQRGNFPDRFSGHQFPNYSSELNVNALLLGDSALYLCASSRRVANEKLFFGSGTQLSVL.

The V call is TRBV21-1, the J call TRBJ2-7; the listed D gene, TRBD1, was not tested against the DNA. TRBV21-1 is annotated as a pseudogene. The CDR3 consists of 16 residues. CDR3 DNA: TGTGCCAGCAGCAAAAAAGGACAGGGGGCGCGGAACGAGCAGTACTTC. Translation gives CASSKKGQGARNEQYF.

The genes are TRBV10-3 and TRBJ2-7; 7 bases line up with TRBD2. The J segment lost 7 bases and the V segment lost 2 bases, leaving 26 bases of the junction unmatched. CDR1 is ENHRY and CDR2 is SYGVKD in the germline V gene. The CDR3 extends over 20 amino acids. The CDR3 DNA reads as TGTGCCATCAGTGAGGGGCGAACACTGTACGGGAGGCAGTCTCCGAGGGAGCAGTACTTC. As protein: CAISEGRTLYGRQSPREQYF.

The CDR3 here is CSVDWQPNGDTQYF. The CDR3 DNA reads as TGCAGCGTTGATTGGCAGCCAAACGGGGATACGCAGTATTTT. This chain uses TRBV29-1 with TRBJ2-3; D is undetermined. The ends were cut back, 3 bases at V and 6 bases at J, with 16 bases in the middle. CDR1 is SQVTM, CDR2 ANQGSEA, per germline. CDR3 length: 14 amino acids.